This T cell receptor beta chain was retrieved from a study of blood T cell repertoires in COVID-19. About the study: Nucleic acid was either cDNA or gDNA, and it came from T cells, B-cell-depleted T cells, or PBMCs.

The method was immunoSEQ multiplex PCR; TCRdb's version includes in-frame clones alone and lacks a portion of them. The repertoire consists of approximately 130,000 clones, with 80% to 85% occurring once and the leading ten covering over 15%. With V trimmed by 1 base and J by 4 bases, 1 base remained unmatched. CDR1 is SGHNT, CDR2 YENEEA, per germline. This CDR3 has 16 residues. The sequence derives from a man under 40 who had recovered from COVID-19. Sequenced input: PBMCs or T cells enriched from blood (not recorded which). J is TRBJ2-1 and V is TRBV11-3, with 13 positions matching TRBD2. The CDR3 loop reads CASSLGTSGRYNEQFF. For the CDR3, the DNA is TGTGCCAGCAGCTTAGGGACTAGCGGGAGATACAATGAGCAGTTCTTC. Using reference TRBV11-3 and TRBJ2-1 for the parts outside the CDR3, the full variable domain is EAGVVQSPRYKIIEKKQPVAFWCNPISGHNTLYWYLQNLGQGPELLIRYENEEAVDDSQLPKDRFSAERLKGVDSTLKIQPAELGDSAVYLCASSLGTSGRYNEQFFGPGTRLTVL.